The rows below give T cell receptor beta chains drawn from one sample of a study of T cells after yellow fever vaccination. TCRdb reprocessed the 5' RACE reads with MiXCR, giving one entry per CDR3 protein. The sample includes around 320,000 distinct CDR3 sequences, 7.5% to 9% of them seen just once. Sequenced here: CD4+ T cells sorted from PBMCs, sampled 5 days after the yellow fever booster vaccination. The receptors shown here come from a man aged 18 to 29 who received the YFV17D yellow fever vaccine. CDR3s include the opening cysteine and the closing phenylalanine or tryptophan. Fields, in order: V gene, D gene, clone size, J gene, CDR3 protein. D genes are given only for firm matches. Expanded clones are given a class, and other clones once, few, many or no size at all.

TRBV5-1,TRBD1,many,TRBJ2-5,CASSHGHTGVPQETQYF
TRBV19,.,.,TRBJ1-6,CASRRTETPLHF
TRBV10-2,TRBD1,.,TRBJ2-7,CASMTGHSYEQYF
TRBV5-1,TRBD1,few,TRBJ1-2,CASSPGDRVYGYTF
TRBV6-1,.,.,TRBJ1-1,CASSEGTLEAFF
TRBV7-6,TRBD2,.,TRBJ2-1,CASSLAGGAIAYNEQFF
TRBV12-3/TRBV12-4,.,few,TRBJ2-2,CASSLAGSANTGELFF
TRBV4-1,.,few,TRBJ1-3,CASSQEAGLSSGNTIYF
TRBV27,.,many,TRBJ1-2,CASSLSGRWEGYTF
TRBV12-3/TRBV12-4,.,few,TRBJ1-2,CASSTGGGYTF
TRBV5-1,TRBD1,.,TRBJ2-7,CASSKTGNYEQYF
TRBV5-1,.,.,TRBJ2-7,CASSLAPAYEQYF
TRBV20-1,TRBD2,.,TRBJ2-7,CSAPRGRTGTAYEQYF
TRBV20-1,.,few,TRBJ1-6,CSAKPFLDRESPLHF
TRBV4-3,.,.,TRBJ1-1,CASSQTSGVAAFF
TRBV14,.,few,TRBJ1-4,CASSLGTSMAEKLFF
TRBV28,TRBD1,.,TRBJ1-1,CASSSRFRRRQGGVNTEAFF
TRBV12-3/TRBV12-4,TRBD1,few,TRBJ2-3,CASSVGTGEYF
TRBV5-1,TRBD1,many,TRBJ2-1,CASRWTGGTYNEQFF
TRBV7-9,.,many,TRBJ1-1,CASSEQGRTEAFF
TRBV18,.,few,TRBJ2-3,CASSVRTSDTQYF
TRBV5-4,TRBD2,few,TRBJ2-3,CASSLRLLAGGTDTQYF
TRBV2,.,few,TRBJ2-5,CASSAGRAGQYSGF
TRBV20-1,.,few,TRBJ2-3,CSAWDTITDTQYF
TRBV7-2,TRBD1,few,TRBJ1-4,CASSRGPGTGRDEKLFF
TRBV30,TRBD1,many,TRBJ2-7,CAWKGDREGAYEQYF
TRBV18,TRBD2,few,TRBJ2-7,CASSPGTSGTYEQYF
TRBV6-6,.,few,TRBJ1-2,CASSDPRENYGYTF
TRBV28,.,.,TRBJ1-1,CASSLSMTEAFF
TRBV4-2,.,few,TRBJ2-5,CASSQEKTQYF
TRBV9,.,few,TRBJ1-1,CASSVGSGAYNTEAFF
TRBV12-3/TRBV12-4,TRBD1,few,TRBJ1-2,CASSTRTGEGYTF
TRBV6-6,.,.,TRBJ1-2,CASTRGRLANYGYTF
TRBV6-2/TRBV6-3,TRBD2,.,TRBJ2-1,CASRHSGGDLNEQFF
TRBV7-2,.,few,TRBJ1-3,CASTHGNSGNTIYF
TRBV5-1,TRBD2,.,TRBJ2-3,CASSLGPGLVADTQYF